The 7 T cell receptor beta chains in this list originate from one sample, sequenced in a study of blood T cell repertoires in COVID-19. Sequenced by immunoSEQ multiplex PCR; TCRdb stores in-frame clones only, minus some. This sample yields 200,000 to 250,000 clones, of which roughly 80% are seen a single time; about a sixth belongs to the top ten. Sequencing used peripheral blood. Receptor source: a woman at least 80 years old with active or convalescent COVID-19.

The chain has TRBV7-9 and TRBJ2-1; TRBD2 aligns across 12 bases. With 6 bases clipped from V and 7 bases from J, the junction kept 7 bases outside the gene matches. Germline CDR1 is SEHNR and CDR2 is FQNEAQ (reference sequence). CDR3 length: 15 amino acids. Written as DNA, the CDR3 is TGTGCCAGCAGTACGACTAGCGGGAGCAATAATGAGCAGTTCTTC. The encoded protein is CASSTTSGSNNEQFF.

V is TRBV4-3 and J is TRBJ2-5, with D perhaps TRBD2 (6 bases). Between the trimmed V and J ends, which lost 0 bases and 0 bases, there was a span of 11 bases. Per the germline V gene, CDR1 is LGHNA and CDR2 is YSLEER. This CDR3 is built from 16 residues. Here the CDR3 reads CASSQDFAGYQETQYF. CDR3 coding DNA: TGCGCCAGCAGCCAAGATTTTGCGGGGTACCAAGAGACCCAGTACTTC.

The rearrangement links TRBV21-1 to TRBJ1-5; TRBD1 is the table's D call, not checked against the DNA. TRBV21-1 is a known pseudogene. The CDR3 runs to 15 residues. CDR3 sequence: CASSKTGHSNQPQHF. The CDR3 DNA is TGTGCCAGCAGCAAGACAGGACATAGCAATCAGCCCCAGCATTTT.

V gene TRBV5-6 combines with J gene TRBJ2-5; possibly TRBD1 for D (5 bases). Per the germline V gene, CDR1 is SGHDT and CDR2 is YYEEEE. The length of the CDR3 is 13 residues. V gave up 0 bases and J gave up 5 bases, with 8 bases separating them. In DNA, the CDR3 is TGTGCCAGCAGCTTGGGGCCAGGGGAGACCCAGTACTTC. Translating it yields CASSLGPGETQYF.

The CDR3 loop reads CASSLGTANQPQHF. CDR3 DNA: TGTGCCAGCTCACTCGGGACAGCGAATCAGCCCCAGCATTTT. This rearrangement joins TRBV18 to TRBJ1-5; 7 bases are a match to TRBD1. The ends lost 4 bases at V and 4 bases at J; junction bases unmatched: 4. Germline CDR1 reads KGHSH; CDR2 reads LQKENI. The CDR3 has 14 amino acids. Combining the CDR3 with reference TRBV18 and TRBJ1-5 gives the whole variable domain NAGVMQNPRHLVRRRGQEARLRCSPMKGHSHVYWYRQLPEEGLKFMVYLQKENIIDESGMPKERFSAEFPKEGPSILRIQQVVRGDSAAYFCASSLGTANQPQHFGDGTRLSIL.

The V gene is TRBV2, the J gene TRBJ1-5, with D tentatively TRBD1 (6 bases). With 1 base removed from V and 9 bases from J, the gap between germline ends came to 16 bases. The CDR3 extends over 15 amino acids. Germline V CDR1 and CDR2: SNHLY, FYNNEI. The CDR3 nucleotides are TGTGCCAGCAGTGAAGGACGGACAGCTGGAGGGCCCCAGCATTTT. Its protein is CASSEGRTAGGPQHF.

This chain uses TRBV4-1 with TRBJ2-3; TRBD2 agrees at 9 bases. CDR3 length equals 15 residues. Germline CDR1 reads MGHRA; CDR2 reads YSYEKL. The V gene end was trimmed by 4 bases and the J gene end by 4 bases; junction bases not matched to a gene: 6. The chain's CDR3 is CASSLGLATPDTQYF. The DNA of the CDR3 is TGCGCCAGCAGCCTCGGACTAGCGACCCCAGATACGCAGTATTTT.